The 2 T cell receptor beta chains presented below share a single source sample, sequenced in a study of CD8+CD57+ T cells in acquired aplastic anemia. Researchers used genomic DNA as the template to profile TCR beta VDJ and CDR3. TCRdb fed the reads into MiXCR, producing one record per CDR3 protein. Among some 170,000 distinct CDR3 sequences, approximately 44% were seen once, and the ten largest hold 0.8% to 1.1%. Sequenced sample: sorted CD4+, CD8+, or CD8+CD57+ T cells (not recorded which) from PBMCs. These receptors all stem from a human donor in good health.

The V gene is TRBV9, the J gene TRBJ1-1; a possible D gene is TRBD1 (6 bases). Trimming removed 0 bases from V and 1 base from J, with 16 bases in between. The CDR3 extends over 17 amino acids. Germline V gives CDR1 SGDLS, CDR2 YYNGEE. The CDR3 reads CASSVDGGAGPNTEAFF. In DNA form, the CDR3 reads TGTGCCAGCAGCGTAGACGGGGGGGCGGGCCCGAACACTGAAGCTTTCTTT.

This CDR3 is CSVESSRYYNEQFF. The CDR3 nucleotides read TGCAGCGTTGAGTCTAGCCGCTACTACAATGAGCAGTTCTTC. The chain carries TRBV29-1 and TRBJ2-1, with a tentative D call TRBD2 (5 bases). Germline values: CDR1 SQVTM, CDR2 ANQGSEA. CDR3 size: 14 residues. The germline V and J ends were trimmed by 3 bases and 3 bases, with 12 bases remaining between them.